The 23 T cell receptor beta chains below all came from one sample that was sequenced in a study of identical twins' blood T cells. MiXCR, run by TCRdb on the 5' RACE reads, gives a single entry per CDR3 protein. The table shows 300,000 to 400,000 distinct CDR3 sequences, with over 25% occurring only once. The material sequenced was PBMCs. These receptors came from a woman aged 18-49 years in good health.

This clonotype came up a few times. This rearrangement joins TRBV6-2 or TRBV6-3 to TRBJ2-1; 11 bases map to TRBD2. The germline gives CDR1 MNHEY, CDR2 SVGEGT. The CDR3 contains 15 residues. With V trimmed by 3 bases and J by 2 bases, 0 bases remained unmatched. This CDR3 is CASSYSGRAYNEQFF. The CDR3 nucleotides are TGTGCCAGCAGTTATAGCGGGAGGGCCTACAATGAGCAGTTCTTC.

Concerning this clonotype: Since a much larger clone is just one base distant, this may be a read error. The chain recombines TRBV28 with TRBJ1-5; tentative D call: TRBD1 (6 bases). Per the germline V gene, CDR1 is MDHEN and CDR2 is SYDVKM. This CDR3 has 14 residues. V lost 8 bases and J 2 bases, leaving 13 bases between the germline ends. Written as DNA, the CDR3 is TGTGCCAGCGGCCGCGGGGGCGGCAATCAGCCCCAGCATTTT. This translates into CASGRGGGNQPQHF.

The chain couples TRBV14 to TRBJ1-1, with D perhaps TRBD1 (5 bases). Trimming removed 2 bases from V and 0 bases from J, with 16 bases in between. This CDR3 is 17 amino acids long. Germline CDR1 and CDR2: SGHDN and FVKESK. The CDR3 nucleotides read TGTGCCAGCAGCCAACGCCATCCGGGACCTCTGAACACTGAAGCTTTCTTT. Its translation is CASSQRHPGPLNTEAFF.

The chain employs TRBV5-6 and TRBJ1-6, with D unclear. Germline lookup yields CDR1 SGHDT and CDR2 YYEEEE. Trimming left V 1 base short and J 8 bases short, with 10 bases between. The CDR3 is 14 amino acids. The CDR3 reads CASSLNPTDSPLHF. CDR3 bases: TGTGCCAGCAGCTTGAACCCAACGGATTCACCCCTCCACTTT.

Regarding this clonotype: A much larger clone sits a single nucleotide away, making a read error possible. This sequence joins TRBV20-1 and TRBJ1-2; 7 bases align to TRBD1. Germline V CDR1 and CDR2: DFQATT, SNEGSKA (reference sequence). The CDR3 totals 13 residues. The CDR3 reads CSAYTPGTESRAF. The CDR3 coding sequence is TGCAGTGCTTATACCCCAGGGACAGAATCTAGGGCCTTC.

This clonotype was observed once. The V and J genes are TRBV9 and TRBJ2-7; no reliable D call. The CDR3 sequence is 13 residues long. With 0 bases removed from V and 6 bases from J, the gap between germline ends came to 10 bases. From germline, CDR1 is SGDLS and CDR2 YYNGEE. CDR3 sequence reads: CASSVVGVGEQYF. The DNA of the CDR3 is TGTGCCAGCAGCGTAGTTGGGGTCGGCGAGCAGTACTTC.

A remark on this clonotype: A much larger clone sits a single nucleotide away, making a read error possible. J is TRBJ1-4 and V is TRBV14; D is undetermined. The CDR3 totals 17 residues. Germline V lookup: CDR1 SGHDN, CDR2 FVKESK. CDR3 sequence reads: CASIQDLFGSGGEKLFF. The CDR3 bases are TGTGCCAGCATCCAAGACCTTTTTGGCAGCGGCGGGGAAAAACTGTTTTTT. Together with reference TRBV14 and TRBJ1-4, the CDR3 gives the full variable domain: EAGVTQFPSHSVIEKGQTVTLRCDPISGHDNLYWYRRVMGKEIKFLLHFVKESKQDESGMPNNRFLAERTGGTYSTLKVQPAELEDSGVYFCASIQDLFGSGGEKLFFGSGTQLSVL.

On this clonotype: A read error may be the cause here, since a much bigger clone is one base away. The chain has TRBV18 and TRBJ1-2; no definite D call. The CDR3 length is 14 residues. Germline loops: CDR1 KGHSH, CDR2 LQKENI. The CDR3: CASPPASGISGYTF. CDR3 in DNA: TGTGCCAGCCCACCAGCGTCGGGGATAAGTGGCTACACCTTC. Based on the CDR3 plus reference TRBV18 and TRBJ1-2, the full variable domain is NAGVMQNPRHLVRRRGQEARLRCSPMKGHSHVYWYRQLPEEGLKFMVYLQKENIIDESGMPKERFSAEFPKEGPSILRIQQVVRGDSAAYFCASPPASGISGYTFGSGTRLTVV.

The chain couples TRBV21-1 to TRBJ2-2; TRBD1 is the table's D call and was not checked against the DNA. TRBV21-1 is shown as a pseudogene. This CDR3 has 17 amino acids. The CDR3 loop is CASSKSEDRSNTGELFF. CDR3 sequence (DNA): TGTGCCAGCAGCAAAAGTGAGGACAGGTCGAACACCGGGGAGCTGTTTTTT.

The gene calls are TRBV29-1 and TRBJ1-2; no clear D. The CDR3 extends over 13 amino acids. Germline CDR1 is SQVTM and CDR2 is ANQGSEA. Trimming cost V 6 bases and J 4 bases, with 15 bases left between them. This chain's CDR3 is CSVGEGTLYGYTF. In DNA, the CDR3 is TGCAGCGTCGGGGAGGGTACCCTCTATGGCTACACCTTC.

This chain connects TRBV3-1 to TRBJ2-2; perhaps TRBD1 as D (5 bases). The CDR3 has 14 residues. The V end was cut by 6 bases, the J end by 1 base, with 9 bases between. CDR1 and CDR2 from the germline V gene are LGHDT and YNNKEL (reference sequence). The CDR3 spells CASRHGQNTGELFF. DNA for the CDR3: TGTGCCAGCAGACACGGACAGAACACCGGGGAGCTGTTTTTT.

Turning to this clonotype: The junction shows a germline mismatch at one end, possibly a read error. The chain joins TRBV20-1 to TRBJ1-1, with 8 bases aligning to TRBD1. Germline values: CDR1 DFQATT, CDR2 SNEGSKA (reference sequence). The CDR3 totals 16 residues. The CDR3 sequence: CSARDPGGVDVTGAFF. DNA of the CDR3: TGCAGTGCTAGAGATCCAGGGGGCGTCGATGTGACTGGAGCTTTCTTT.

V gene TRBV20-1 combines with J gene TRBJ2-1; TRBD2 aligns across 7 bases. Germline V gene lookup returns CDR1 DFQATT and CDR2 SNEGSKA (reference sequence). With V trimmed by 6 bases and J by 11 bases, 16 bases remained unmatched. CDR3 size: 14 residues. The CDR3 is CSAVRRGRGNKQFF. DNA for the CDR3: TGCAGTGCCGTCCGGCGGGGGAGAGGAAATAAGCAGTTCTTC.

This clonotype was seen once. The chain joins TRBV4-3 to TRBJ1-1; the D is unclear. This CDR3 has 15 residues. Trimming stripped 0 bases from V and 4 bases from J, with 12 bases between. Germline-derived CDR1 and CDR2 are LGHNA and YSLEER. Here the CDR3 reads CASSQDLSPGTEAFF. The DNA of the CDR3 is TGCGCCAGCAGCCAAGACCTATCGCCTGGCACTGAAGCTTTCTTT.

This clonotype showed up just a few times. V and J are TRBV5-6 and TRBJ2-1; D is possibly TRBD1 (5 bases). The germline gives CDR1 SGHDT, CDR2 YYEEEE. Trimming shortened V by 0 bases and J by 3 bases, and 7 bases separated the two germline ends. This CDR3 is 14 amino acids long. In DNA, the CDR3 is TGTGCCAGCAGCTTGGCCGGACACTACAATGAGCAGTTCTTC. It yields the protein CASSLAGHYNEQFF.

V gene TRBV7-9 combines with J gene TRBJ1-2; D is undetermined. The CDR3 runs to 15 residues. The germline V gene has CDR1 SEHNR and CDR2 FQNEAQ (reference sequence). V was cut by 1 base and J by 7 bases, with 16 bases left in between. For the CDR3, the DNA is TGTGCCAGCAGCTTAGTTCCTCAGTTTGAAGTTGGCTACACCTTC. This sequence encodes CASSLVPQFEVGYTF.

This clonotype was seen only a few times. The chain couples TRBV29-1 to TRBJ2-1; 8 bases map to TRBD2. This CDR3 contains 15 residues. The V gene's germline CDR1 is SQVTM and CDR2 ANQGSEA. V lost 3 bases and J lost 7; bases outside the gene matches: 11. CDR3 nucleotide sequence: TGCAGCGTTGACTCGGCGGGAGGTGATATAAATGAGCAGTTCTTC. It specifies CSVDSAGGDINEQFF.

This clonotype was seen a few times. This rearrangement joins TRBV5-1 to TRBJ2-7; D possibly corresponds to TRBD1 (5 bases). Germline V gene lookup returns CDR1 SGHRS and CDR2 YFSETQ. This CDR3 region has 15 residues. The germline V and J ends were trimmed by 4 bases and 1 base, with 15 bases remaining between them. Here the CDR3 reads CASSARFTGSYEQYF. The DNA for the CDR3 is TGCGCCAGCAGCGCACGATTTACAGGTTCCTACGAGCAGTACTTC.

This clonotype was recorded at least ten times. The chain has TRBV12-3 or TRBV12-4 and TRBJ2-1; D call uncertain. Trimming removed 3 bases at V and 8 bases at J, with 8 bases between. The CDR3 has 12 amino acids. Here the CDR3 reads CASSFGVYEQFF. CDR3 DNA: TGTGCCAGCAGTTTTGGTGTCTATGAGCAGTTCTTC.

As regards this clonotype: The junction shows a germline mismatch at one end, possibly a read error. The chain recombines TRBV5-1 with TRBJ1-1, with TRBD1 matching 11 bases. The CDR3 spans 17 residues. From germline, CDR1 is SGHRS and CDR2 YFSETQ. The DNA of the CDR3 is TGCGCCAGCAGCAGAGGACAGGGGGCTTGGGGGAACGCTGAAGCTTTCTTT. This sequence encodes CASSRGQGAWGNAEAFF.

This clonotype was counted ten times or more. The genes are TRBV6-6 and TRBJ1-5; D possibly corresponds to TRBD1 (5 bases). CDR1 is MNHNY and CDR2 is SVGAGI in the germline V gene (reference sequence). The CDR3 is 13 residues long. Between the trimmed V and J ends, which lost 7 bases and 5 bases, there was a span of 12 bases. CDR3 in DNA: TGTGCCAGCAACTTTCGGGGGGATCAGCCCCAGCATTTT. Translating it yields CASNFRGDQPQHF.

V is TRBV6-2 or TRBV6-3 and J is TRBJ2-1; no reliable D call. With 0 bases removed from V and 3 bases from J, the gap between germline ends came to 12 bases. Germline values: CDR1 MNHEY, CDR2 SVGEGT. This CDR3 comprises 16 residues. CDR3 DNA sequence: TGTGCCAGCAGTTACTCGAAATATGGGAACTACAATGAGCAGTTCTTC. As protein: CASSYSKYGNYNEQFF.

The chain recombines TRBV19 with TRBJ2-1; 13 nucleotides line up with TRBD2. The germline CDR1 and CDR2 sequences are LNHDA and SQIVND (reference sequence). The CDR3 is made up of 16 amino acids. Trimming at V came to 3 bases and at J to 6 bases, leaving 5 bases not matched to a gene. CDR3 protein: CASSMRGTSGTNEQFF. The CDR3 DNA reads TGTGCCAGTAGTATGAGGGGGACTAGCGGGACCAATGAGCAGTTCTTC.